These 8 T cell receptor beta chains originate from one sample sequenced in a study of blood T cell repertoires in COVID-19. Data came from immunoSEQ multiplex PCR; TCRdb stores just in-frame clones and leaves some out. The sample has hundreds of thousands of clones, 82% seen once. The sequencing input was PBMCs or T cells enriched from blood (not recorded which). These receptors came from a woman in her sixties who had recovered from COVID-19.

The V and J genes are TRBV24-1 and TRBJ2-1; D may be TRBD1 (6 bases). V lost 7 bases, J lost 6 bases, and 9 bases lay in between. The CDR3 loop spans 12 amino acids. Germline values: CDR1 KGHDR, CDR2 SFDVKD. The chain's CDR3 is CATSRGPNEQFF. DNA for the CDR3: TGTGCCACCAGCAGGGGTCCCAATGAGCAGTTCTTC.

This chain links TRBV7-3 with TRBJ1-1; TRBD1 matches 8 bases. The CDR3 runs 15 residues. The V gene end was trimmed by 5 bases and the J gene end by 4 bases; junction bases not matched to a gene: 9. Looked up from germline, CDR1 is SGHTA and CDR2 is FQGTGA. The CDR3 region has the DNA TGTGCCAGCAGCCAGCGGACAGGGATCTCCACTGAAGCTTTCTTT. This sequence encodes CASSQRTGISTEAFF.

The rearrangement links TRBV7-2 to TRBJ2-1; TRBD2 agrees at 7 bases. CDR1 and CDR2 from the germline V gene are SGHTA and FQGNSA. The ends lost 2 bases at V and 10 bases at J; junction bases unmatched: 8. The CDR3 sequence is 14 residues long. As DNA, the CDR3 is TGTGCCAGCAGCTTAAGCCCCAGCGGGATAGAGCAGTTCTTC. This gives the protein CASSLSPSGIEQFF.

The chain combines TRBV7-2 with TRBJ1-1; 7 bases are a match to TRBD1. Germline V gene data show CDR1 as SGHTA and CDR2 as FQGNSA. With 4 bases clipped from V and 0 bases from J, the junction kept 8 bases outside the gene matches. The CDR3 is 16 amino acids. The CDR3 protein is CASSSLQGTLNTEAFF. DNA for the CDR3: TGTGCCAGCAGCTCTCTACAGGGGACGTTGAACACTGAAGCTTTCTTT.

J is TRBJ1-1 and V is TRBV19; D may be TRBD1 (6 bases). V shed 3 bases and J shed 1 base, with 9 bases lying between them. Germline V gene lookup returns CDR1 LNHDA and CDR2 SQIVND (reference sequence). The CDR3 runs 14 residues. CDR3 sequence reads: CASSIGQRNTEAFF. Written as DNA, the CDR3 is TGTGCCAGTAGTATTGGACAGCGGAACACTGAAGCTTTCTTT.

This clone was seen more than once but under ten times. The V gene is TRBV5-6, the J gene TRBJ1-2, with D possibly TRBD1 on 5 matching bases. This CDR3 is built from 15 residues. The V end lost 1 base, the J end lost 0 bases, and 10 bases lay between the germline ends. From germline, CDR1 is SGHDT and CDR2 YYEEEE. In DNA, the CDR3 is TGTGCCAGCAGCTTGACGCCGGGGGCTAACTATGGCTACACCTTC. This translates into CASSLTPGANYGYTF.

CDR3 sequence reads: CASGPKGEALMNTEAFF. CDR3 nucleotide sequence: TGTGCTAGTGGTCCAAAAGGGGAAGCGCTTATGAACACTGAAGCTTTCTTT. V usage is TRBV12-5 and J usage is TRBJ1-1, with D perhaps TRBD1 (5 bases). In germline, CDR1 is LGHNT, CDR2 FRNRAP. The CDR3 loop spans 17 amino acids. V was cut by 5 bases and J by 0 bases, with 19 bases left in between.

The chain recombines TRBV7-2 with TRBJ2-7; 10 bases are a match to TRBD2. V shed 4 bases and J 4 bases; nucleotides not matched to a gene: 7. Germline assignment: CDR1 SGHTA and CDR2 FQGNSA. The CDR3 totals 15 residues. The DNA of the CDR3 is TGTGCCAGCAGCTGGACTAGCGGTCCGGTTTACGAGCAGTACTTC. Translating gives CASSWTSGPVYEQYF.